This is a list of T cell receptor beta chains from one sample in a study of T cells after yellow fever vaccination. MiXCR, run by TCRdb on the 5' RACE reads, gives a single entry per CDR3 protein. This table has a few hundred thousand distinct CDR3 sequences, 6.8% appearing once. Sequences were derived from PBMCs, sampled more than 35 days after the first yellow fever vaccination. Every receptor here comes from a man younger than 30 who received the YFV17D yellow fever vaccine. Both conserved end residues are part of each CDR3. The order of the fields is D gene, clone size, J gene, V gene, CDR3 DNA, CDR3 protein. The D gene is left open where the match is weak. Size is omitted from some rows. Given values are once, few, many or a class for expanded clones.

D: TRBD1; size: few; J: TRBJ1-2; V: TRBV28; DNA: TGTGCCAGCAGTTTGGGACAGGGAATCTATGGCTACACCTTC; CDR3: CASSLGQGIYGYTF
D: .; size: few; J: TRBJ2-5; V: TRBV2; DNA: TGTGCCAGCAGTGAAGGCAGCGGAGGCGCCCAGTACTTC; CDR3: CASSEGSGGAQYF
D: .; size: few; J: TRBJ1-5; V: TRBV19; DNA: TGTGCCAGTAGTAGGGGACTTCCAAATCAGCCCCAGCATTTT; CDR3: CASSRGLPNQPQHF
D: .; size: .; J: TRBJ1-2; V: TRBV5-1; DNA: TGCGCCAGCAGCTTGGCCTATTCGGACAGATACTATGGCTACACCTTC; CDR3: CASSLAYSDRYYGYTF
D: .; size: few; J: TRBJ2-5; V: TRBV20-1; DNA: TGCAGTGCCGAACCCGCTCGGGGAGAGACCCAGTACTTC; CDR3: CSAEPARGETQYF
D: TRBD1; size: many; J: TRBJ2-3; V: TRBV20-1; DNA: TGCAGTGCTAGAGTTACAGGGGGGCCGGGAGATACGCAGTATTTT; CDR3: CSARVTGGPGDTQYF
D: .; size: .; J: TRBJ2-1; V: TRBV28; DNA: TGTGCCAGCAGTTTAGGCTTTAGCTCCTACAATGAGCAGTTCTTC; CDR3: CASSLGFSSYNEQFF
D: .; size: many; J: TRBJ2-1; V: TRBV4-3; DNA: TGCGCCAGCAGCCGAGCCCCCTCGAACAATGAGCAGTTCTTC; CDR3: CASSRAPSNNEQFF
D: .; size: few; J: TRBJ1-6; V: TRBV5-8; DNA: TGTGCCAGCAGCTTGGGTTGGAATTCACCCCTCCACTTT; CDR3: CASSLGWNSPLHF
D: TRBD1; size: .; J: TRBJ2-1; V: TRBV20-1; DNA: TGCAGTGCTAGAGGCGTCCGGACAGGAGACTACAATGAGCAGTTCTTC; CDR3: CSARGVRTGDYNEQFF
D: TRBD1; size: few; J: TRBJ2-7; V: TRBV7-9; DNA: TGTGCCGGGACAAGGGACAGAGACTACGAGCAGTACTTC; CDR3: CAGTRDRDYEQYF
D: .; size: .; J: TRBJ2-3; V: TRBV7-8; DNA: TGTGCCAGCAGCTTAGTCTTGGGGCCGGGAGATACGCAGTATTTT; CDR3: CASSLVLGPGDTQYF
D: .; size: few; J: TRBJ2-7; V: TRBV29-1; DNA: TGCAGCGTTGAAGATCCGACTCTGGACCCTTACGAGCAGTACTTC; CDR3: CSVEDPTLDPYEQYF
D: .; size: .; J: TRBJ1-5; V: TRBV11-2; DNA: TGTGCCAGCAGCTTAGACATACTAAATCAGCCCCAGCATTTT; CDR3: CASSLDILNQPQHF
D: TRBD1; size: few; J: TRBJ2-5; V: TRBV5-1; DNA: TGCGCCAGCAGCTGGACAGGGGCAGAGACCCAGTACTTC; CDR3: CASSWTGAETQYF
D: .; size: many; J: TRBJ1-4; V: TRBV12-3/TRBV12-4; DNA: TGTGCCAGCAGTTTCTCCGCGGCTAATGAAAAACTGTTTTTT; CDR3: CASSFSAANEKLFF
D: .; size: .; J: TRBJ2-7; V: TRBV20-1; DNA: TGCAGTTCCCAGGTCGGGGGACGGGGAAACGAGCAGTACTTC; CDR3: CSSQVGGRGNEQYF